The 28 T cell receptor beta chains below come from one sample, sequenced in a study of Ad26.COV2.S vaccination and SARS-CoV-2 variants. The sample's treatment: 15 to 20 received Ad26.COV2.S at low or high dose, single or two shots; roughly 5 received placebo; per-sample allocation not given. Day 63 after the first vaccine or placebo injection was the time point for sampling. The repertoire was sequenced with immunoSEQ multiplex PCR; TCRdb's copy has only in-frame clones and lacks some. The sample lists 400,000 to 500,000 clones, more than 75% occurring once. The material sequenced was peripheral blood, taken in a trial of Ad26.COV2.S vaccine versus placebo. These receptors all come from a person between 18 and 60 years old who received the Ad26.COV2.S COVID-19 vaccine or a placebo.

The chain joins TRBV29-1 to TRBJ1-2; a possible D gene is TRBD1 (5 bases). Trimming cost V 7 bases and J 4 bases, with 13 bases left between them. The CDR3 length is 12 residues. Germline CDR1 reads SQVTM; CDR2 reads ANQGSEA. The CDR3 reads CSAGHGAYGYTF. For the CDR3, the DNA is TGCAGCGCCGGCCACGGGGCCTATGGCTACACCTTC. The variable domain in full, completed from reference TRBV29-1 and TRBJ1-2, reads SAVISQKPSRDICQRGTSLTIQCQVDSQVTMMFWYRQQPGQSLTLIATANQGSEATYESGFVIDKFPISRPNLTFSTLTVSNMSPEDSSIYLCSAGHGAYGYTFGSGTRLTVV.

The CDR3 here is CASIHSCYEQYF. CDR3 coding DNA: TGTGCCAGTATCCACAGTTGCTACGAGCAGTACTTC. The chain recombines TRBV19 with TRBJ2-7; D not resolved. The CDR3 covers 12 residues. Germline-derived CDR1 and CDR2 are LNHDA and SQIVND (reference sequence). Trimming shortened V by 7 bases and J by 3 bases, and 10 bases separated the two germline ends.

The CDR3 spells CASSVGDRSGELFF. In DNA, the CDR3 is TGTGCCAGCAGCGTAGGTGACAGGTCCGGGGAGCTGTTTTTT. The rearrangement uses TRBV9 and TRBJ2-2; maybe TRBD1 (6 bases). CDR1 SGDLS and CDR2 YYNGEE come from the germline V gene. The CDR3 runs 14 residues. The V gene lost 0 bases and the J gene lost 6 bases, with 9 bases spanning the gap.

The CDR3 sequence is CASSLWAGRGVEQYF. CDR3 nucleotide sequence: TGTGCCAGCAGTTTATGGGCAGGGAGGGGGGTCGAGCAGTACTTC. This sequence joins TRBV28 and TRBJ2-7, with D possibly being TRBD2 (7 bases). Between the trimmed V and J ends, which lost 0 bases and 6 bases, there was a span of 15 bases. The CDR3 totals 15 residues. Germline-derived CDR1 and CDR2 are MDHEN and SYDVKM.

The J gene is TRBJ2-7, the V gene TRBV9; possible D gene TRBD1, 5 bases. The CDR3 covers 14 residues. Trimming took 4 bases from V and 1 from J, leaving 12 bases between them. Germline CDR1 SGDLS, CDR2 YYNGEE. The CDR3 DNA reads TGTGCCAGCAGCCCCCAGACAGTTTCCTACGAGCAGTACTTC. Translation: CASSPQTVSYEQYF.

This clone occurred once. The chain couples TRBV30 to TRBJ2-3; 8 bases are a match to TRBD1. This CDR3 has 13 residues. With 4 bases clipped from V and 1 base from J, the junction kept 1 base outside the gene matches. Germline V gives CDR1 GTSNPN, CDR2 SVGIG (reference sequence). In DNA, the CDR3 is TGTGCCTGGACACAGGGGGGCACAGATACGCAGTATTTT. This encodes CAWTQGGTDTQYF.

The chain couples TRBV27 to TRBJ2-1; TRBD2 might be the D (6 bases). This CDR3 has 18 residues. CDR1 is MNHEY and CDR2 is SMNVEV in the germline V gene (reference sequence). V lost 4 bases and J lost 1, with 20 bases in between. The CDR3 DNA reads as TGTGCCAGCAGTTCCTCCGGGACTGTGAAAACTTCCTACAATGAGCAGTTCTTC. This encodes CASSSSGTVKTSYNEQFF.

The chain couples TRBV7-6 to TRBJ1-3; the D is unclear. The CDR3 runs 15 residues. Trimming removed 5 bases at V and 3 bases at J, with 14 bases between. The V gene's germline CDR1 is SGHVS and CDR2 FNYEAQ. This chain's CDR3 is CASSPPTTLGNTIYF. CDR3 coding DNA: TGTGCCAGCAGCCCTCCTACAACACTTGGAAACACCATATATTTT. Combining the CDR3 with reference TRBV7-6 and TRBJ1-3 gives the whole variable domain GAGVSQSPRYKVTKRGQDVALRCDPISGHVSLYWYRQALGQGPEFLTYFNYEAQQDKSGLPNDRFSAERPEGSISTLTIQRTEQRDSAMYRCASSPPTTLGNTIYFGEGSWLTVV.

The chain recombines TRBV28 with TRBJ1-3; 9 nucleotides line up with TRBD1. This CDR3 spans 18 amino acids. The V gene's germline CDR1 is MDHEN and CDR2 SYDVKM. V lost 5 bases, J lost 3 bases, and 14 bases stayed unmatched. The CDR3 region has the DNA TGTGCCAGCAGTGGGACCCGGGGACAGGGTATCAGTGGAAACACCATATATTTT. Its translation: CASSGTRGQGISGNTIYF.

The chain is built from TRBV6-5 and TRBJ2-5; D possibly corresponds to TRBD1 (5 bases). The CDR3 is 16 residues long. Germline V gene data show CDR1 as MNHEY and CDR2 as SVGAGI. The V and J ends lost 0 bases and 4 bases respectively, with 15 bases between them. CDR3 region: CASSYSIPDKGETQYF. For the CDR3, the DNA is TGTGCCAGCAGTTACTCGATCCCGGACAAAGGAGAGACCCAGTACTTC.

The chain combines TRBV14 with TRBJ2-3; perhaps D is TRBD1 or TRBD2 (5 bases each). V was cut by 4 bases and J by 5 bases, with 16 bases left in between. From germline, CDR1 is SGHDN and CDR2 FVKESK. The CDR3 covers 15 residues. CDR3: CASSLRGPGGDTQYF. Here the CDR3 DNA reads TGTGCCAGCAGCCTACGGGGCCCTGGGGGAGATACGCAGTATTTT.

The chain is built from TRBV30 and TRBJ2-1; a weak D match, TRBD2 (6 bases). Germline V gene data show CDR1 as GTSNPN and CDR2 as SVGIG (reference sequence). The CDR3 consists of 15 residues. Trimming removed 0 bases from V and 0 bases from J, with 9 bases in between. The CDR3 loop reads CAWSVSSASYNEQFF. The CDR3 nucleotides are TGTGCCTGGAGTGTATCTAGCGCCTCCTACAATGAGCAGTTCTTC.

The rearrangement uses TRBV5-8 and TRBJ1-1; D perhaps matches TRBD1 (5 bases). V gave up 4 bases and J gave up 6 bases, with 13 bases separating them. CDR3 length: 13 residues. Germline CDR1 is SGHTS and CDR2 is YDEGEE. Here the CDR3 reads CASSPRGDAEAFF. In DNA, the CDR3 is TGTGCCAGCAGCCCGAGAGGGGACGCTGAAGCTTTCTTT.

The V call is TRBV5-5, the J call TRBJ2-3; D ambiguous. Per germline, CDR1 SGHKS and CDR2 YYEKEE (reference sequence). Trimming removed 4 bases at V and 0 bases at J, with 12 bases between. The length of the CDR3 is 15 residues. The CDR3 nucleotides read TGTGCCAGCAGCCCCCTTACTCCGAGCACAGATACGCAGTATTTT. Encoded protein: CASSPLTPSTDTQYF.

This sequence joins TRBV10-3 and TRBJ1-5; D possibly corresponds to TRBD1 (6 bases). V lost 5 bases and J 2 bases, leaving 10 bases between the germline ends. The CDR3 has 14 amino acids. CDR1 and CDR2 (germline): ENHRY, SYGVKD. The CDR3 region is CAISPGAGNQPQHF. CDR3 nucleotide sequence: TGTGCCATCAGTCCGGGGGCCGGCAATCAGCCCCAGCATTTT.

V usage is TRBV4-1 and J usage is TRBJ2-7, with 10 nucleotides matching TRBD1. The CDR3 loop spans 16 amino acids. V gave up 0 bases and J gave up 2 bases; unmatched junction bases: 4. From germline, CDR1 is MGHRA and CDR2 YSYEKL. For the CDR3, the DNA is TGCGCCAGCAGCCAAGATTTCGGGACAGGGGCCTACGAGCAGTACTTC. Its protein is CASSQDFGTGAYEQYF.

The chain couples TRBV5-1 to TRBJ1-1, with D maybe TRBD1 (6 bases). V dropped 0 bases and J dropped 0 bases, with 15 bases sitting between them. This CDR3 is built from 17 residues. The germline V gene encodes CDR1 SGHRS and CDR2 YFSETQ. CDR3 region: CASSLAVRGGLNTEAFF. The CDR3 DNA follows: TGCGCCAGCAGCTTGGCCGTCAGGGGCGGGTTGAACACTGAAGCTTTCTTT.

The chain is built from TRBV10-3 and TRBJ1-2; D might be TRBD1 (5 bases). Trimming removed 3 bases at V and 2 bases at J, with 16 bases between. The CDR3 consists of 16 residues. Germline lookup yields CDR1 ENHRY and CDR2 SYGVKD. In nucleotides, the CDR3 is TGTGCCATCAGTGACTCCCCCTGGACAATAAACTATGGCTACACCTTC. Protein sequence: CAISDSPWTINYGYTF.

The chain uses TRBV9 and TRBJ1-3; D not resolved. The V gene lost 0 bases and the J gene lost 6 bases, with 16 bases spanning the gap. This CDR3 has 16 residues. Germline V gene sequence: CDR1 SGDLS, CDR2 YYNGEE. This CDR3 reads CASSVGMGGRLNTIYF. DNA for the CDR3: TGTGCCAGCAGCGTAGGGATGGGCGGGCGTCTAAACACCATATATTTT.

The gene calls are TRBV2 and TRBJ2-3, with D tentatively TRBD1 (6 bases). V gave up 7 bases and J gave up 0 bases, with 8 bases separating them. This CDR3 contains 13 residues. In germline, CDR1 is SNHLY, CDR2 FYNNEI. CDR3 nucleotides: TGTGCCAGCAAGGGGGTGAGCACAGATACGCAGTATTTT. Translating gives CASKGVSTDTQYF.

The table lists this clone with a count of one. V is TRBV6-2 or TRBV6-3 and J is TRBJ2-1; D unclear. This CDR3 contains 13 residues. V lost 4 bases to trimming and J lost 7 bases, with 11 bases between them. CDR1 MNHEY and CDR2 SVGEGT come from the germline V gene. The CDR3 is CASSSPRSNEQFF. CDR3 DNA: TGTGCCAGCAGTTCTCCTAGGAGTAATGAGCAGTTCTTC.

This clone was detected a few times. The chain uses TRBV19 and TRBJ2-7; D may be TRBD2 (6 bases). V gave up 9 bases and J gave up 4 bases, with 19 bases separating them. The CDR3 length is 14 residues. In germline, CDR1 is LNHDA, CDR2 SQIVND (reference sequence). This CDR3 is CARGRGSGVYEQYF. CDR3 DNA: TGTGCCAGGGGAAGGGGTAGCGGAGTTTACGAGCAGTACTTC.

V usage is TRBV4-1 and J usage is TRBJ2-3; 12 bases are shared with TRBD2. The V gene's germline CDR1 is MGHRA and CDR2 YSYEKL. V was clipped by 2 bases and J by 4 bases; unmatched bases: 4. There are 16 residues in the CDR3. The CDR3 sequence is CASSQFRLAGADTQYF. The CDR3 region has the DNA TGCGCCAGCAGCCAATTCCGACTAGCGGGGGCAGATACGCAGTATTTT.

For the CDR3, the DNA is TGTGCCAGTAGTATAGAACCAGGCTCCTACGAGCAGTACTTC. This translates into CASSIEPGSYEQYF. The chain has TRBV19 and TRBJ2-7; D is unresolved. This CDR3 is 14 amino acids long. The V end lost 0 bases, the J end lost 0 bases, and 6 bases lay between the germline ends. CDR1 is LNHDA, CDR2 SQIVND, per germline (reference sequence). Together with reference TRBV19 and TRBJ2-7, the CDR3 gives the full variable domain: DGGITQSPKYLFRKEGQNVTLSCEQNLNHDAMYWYRQDPGQGLRLIYYSQIVNDFQKGDIAEGYSVSREKKESFPLTVTSAQKNPTAFYLCASSIEPGSYEQYFGPGTRLTVT.

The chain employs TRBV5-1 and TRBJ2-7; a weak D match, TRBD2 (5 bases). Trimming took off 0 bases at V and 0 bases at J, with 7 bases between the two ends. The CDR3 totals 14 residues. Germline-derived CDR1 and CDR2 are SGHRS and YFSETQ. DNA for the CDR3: TGCGCCAGCAGCTTGGACCTAGCCTCCTACGAGCAGTACTTC. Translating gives CASSLDLASYEQYF.

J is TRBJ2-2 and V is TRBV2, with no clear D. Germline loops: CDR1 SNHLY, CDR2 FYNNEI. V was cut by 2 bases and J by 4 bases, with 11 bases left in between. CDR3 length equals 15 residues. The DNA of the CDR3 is TGTGCCAGCAGTGAACAGCAGGCTGGCACCGGGGAGCTGTTTTTT. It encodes CASSEQQAGTGELFF.

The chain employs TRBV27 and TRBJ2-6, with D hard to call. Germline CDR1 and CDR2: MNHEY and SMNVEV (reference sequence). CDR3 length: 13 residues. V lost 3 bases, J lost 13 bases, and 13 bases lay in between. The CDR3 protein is CASSLSGLGVLTF. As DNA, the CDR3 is TGTGCCAGCAGTTTGTCCGGGTTGGGAGTCCTGACTTTC.

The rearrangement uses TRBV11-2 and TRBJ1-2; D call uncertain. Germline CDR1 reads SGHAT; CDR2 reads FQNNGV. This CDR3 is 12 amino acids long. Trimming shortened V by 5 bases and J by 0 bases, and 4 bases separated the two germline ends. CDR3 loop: CASSNTNYGYTF. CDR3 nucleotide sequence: TGTGCCAGCAGCAATACTAACTATGGCTACACCTTC.